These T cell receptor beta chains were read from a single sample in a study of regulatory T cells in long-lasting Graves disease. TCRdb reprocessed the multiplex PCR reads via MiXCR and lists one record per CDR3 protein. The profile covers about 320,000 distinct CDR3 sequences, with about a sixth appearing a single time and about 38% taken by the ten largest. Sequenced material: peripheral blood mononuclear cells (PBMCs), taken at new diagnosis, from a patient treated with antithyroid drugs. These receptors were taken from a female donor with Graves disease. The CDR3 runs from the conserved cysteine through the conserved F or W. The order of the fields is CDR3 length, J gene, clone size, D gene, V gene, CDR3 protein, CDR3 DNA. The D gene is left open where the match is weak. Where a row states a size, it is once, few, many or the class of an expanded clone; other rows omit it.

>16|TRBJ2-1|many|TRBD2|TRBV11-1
CASSLMGLAGRAEQFF
TGTGCCAGCAGTCTAATGGGGCTAGCGGGACGGGCTGAGCAGTTCTTC
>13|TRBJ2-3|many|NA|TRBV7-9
CASSPSVTDTQYF
TGTGCCAGCAGCCCTTCGGTGACAGATACGCAGTATTTT
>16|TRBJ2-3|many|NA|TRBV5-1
CASSRDGGASTDTQYF
TGCGCCAGCAGCCGGGATGGGGGGGCGAGCACAGATACGCAGTATTTT
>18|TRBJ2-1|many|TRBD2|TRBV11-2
CASSLLLTSGSSYNEQFF
TGTGCCAGCAGCTTACTCCTGACTAGCGGGAGCTCCTACAATGAGCAGTTCTTC
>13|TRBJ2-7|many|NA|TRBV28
CASSRPTNYEQYF
TGTGCCAGCAGCAGACCCACTAACTACGAGCAGTACTTC
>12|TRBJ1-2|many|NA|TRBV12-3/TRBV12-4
CASGERTYGYTF
TGTGCCAGCGGAGAGAGGACCTATGGCTACACCTTC
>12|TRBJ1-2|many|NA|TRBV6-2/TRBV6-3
CASSSGDYGYTF
TGTGCCAGCAGTTCAGGGGACTATGGCTACACCTTC
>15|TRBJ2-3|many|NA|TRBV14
CASSRMAVYTDTQYF
TGTGCCAGCAGCCGGATGGCGGTATACACAGATACGCAGTATTTT
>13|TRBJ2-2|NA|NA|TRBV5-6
CASSPVDTGELFF
TGTGCCAGCAGCCCGGTGGATACCGGAGAGCTGTTTTTT
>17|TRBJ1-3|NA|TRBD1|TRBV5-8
CASSYRDRGHSGNTIYF
TGTGCCAGCAGCTATCGGGACAGGGGCCACTCTGGAAACACCATATATTTT
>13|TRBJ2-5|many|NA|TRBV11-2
CASSLDPRETQYF
TGTGCCAGCAGCTTAGACCCGAGAGAGACCCAGTACTTC
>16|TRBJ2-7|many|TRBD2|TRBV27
CASSLITAGGEYEQYF
TGTGCCAGCAGTTTAATCACCGCGGGAGGGGAATACGAGCAGTACTTC
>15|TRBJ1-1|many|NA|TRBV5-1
CASSLGGTMNTEAFF
TGCGCCAGCAGCTTGGGGGGGACCATGAACACTGAAGCTTTCTTT
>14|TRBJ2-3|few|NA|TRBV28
CASSPRDGPYTQYF
TGTGCCAGCAGTCCCCGGGACGGACCTTATACGCAGTATTTT
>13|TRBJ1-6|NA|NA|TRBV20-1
CSAGRSNNSPLHF
TGCAGTGCCGGACGGAGCAATAATTCACCCCTCCACTTT
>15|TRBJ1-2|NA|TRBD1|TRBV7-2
CASSLVGGDRDGYTF
TGTGCCAGCAGCTTAGTGGGGGGGGACAGAGATGGCTACACCTTC
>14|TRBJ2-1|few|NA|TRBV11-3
CASSLETVYNEQFF
TGTGCCAGCAGCTTAGAAACAGTTTACAATGAGCAGTTCTTC
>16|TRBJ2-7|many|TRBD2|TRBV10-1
CASSESSGSVSYEQYF
TGCGCCAGCAGTGAGTCGAGCGGGAGTGTCTCGTACGAGCAGTACTTC
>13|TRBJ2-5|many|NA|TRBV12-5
CASGLGREETQYF
TGTGCTAGTGGTTTGGGCAGGGAAGAGACCCAGTACTTC
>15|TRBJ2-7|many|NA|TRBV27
CASSGWAEDSYEQYF
TGTGCCAGCAGTGGGTGGGCTGAGGACTCCTACGAGCAGTACTTC
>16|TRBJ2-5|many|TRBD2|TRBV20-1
CSAQGVAGGRVETQYF
TGCAGTGCTCAGGGGGTAGCGGGAGGACGGGTAGAGACCCAGTACTTC
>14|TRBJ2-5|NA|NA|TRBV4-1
CASSPPDNQETQYF
TGCGCCAGCAGCCCACCGGACAACCAAGAGACCCAGTACTTC
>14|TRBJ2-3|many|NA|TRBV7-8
CASSPLGDTDTQYF
TGTGCCAGCAGCCCCCTGGGGGACACAGATACGCAGTATTTT
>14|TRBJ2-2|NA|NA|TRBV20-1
CSARTEGNTGELFF
TGCAGTGCTAGGACTGAGGGGAACACCGGGGAGCTGTTTTTT
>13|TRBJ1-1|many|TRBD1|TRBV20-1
CSARPTGGTEAFF
TGCAGTGCTAGACCGACAGGGGGCACTGAAGCTTTCTTT
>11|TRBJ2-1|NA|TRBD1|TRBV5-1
CASSLDRERFF
TGTGCCAGCAGCCTCGACAGGGAGCGGTTCTTC
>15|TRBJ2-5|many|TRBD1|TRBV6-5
CASSSDRLPQETQYF
TGTGCCAGCAGTTCGGACAGGCTGCCCCAAGAGACCCAGTACTTC
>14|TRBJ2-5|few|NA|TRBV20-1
CSARVLPPLETQYF
TGCAGTGCTAGGGTGTTACCACCACTAGAGACCCAGTACTTC
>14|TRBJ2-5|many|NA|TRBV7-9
CASSIHNVGETQYF
TGTGCCAGCAGCATCCATAACGTCGGGGAGACCCAGTACTTC
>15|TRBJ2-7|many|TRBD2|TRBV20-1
CSAAPSGNPSYEQYF
TGCAGTGCGGCCCCTAGCGGGAATCCCTCCTACGAGCAGTACTTC
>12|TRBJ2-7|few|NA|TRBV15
CATSSPTYEQYF
TGTGCCACCAGCAGCCCGACCTACGAGCAGTACTTC
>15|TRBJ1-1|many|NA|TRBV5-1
CASSSDRTGDTEAFF
TGCGCCAGCAGCTCGGACAGAACTGGGGACACTGAAGCTTTCTTT
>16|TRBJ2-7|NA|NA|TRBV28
CASSLNYGGRWGEQYF
TGTGCCAGCAGCCTAAATTATGGGGGACGCTGGGGGGAGCAGTACTTC
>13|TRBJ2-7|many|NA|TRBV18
CASSPTQRGEQYF
TGTGCCAGCTCCCCTACCCAACGTGGCGAGCAGTACTTC
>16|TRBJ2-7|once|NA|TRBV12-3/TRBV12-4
CASTLGGTRSSYEQYF
TGTGCCAGCACCCTCGGTGGGACCCGGAGCTCCTACGAGCAGTACTTC
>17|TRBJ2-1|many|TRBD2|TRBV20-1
CSASEPGLAGGSGEQFF
TGCAGTGCTAGTGAGCCGGGACTAGCGGGAGGAAGTGGTGAGCAGTTCTTC
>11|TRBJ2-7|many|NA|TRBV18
CASSPDNEQYF
TGTGCCAGCTCACCAGACAACGAGCAGTACTTC
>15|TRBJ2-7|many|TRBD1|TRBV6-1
CASNTGTGRGYEQYF
TGTGCCAGCAATACCGGGACAGGACGGGGGTACGAGCAGTACTTC
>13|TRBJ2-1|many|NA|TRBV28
CASSFDGYNEQFF
TGTGCCAGCAGTTTCGACGGCTACAATGAGCAGTTCTTC
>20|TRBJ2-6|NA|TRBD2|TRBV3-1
CASSLTLLAGGTIGANVLTF
TGTGCCAGCAGCCTCACTTTACTAGCGGGGGGGACTATTGGGGCCAACGTCCTGACTTTC
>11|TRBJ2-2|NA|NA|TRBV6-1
CASCTLGELFF
TGTGCCAGCTGCACCCTTGGGGAGCTGTTTTTT
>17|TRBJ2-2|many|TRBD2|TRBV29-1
CSVEDQTSGINTGELFF
TGCAGCGTTGAAGATCAGACTAGCGGAATCAACACCGGGGAGCTGTTTTTT
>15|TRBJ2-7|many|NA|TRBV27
CASSRAVTLGSEQYF
TGTGCCAGCAGTCGCGCGGTGACGCTCGGGAGCGAGCAGTACTTC
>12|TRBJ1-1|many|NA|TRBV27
CASSSQALEAFF
TGTGCCAGCAGTTCACAGGCCCTTGAAGCTTTCTTT
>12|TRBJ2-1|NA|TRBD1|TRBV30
CAWLQGANEQFF
TGTGCCTGGCTACAGGGGGCTAATGAGCAGTTCTTC
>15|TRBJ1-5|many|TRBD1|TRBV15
CATSIDRGANQPQHF
TGTGCCACCAGCATTGACAGGGGCGCCAATCAGCCCCAGCATTTT
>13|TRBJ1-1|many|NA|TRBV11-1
CASGRGRYTEAFF
TGTGCCAGCGGACGTGGGCGTTACACTGAAGCTTTCTTT
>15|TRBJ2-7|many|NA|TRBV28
CASSFPREIGYEQYF
TGTGCCAGCAGTTTCCCTAGGGAGATAGGCTACGAGCAGTACTTC
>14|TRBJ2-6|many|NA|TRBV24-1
CATSRGGGANVLTF
TGTGCCACCAGCCGGGGTGGCGGGGCCAACGTCCTGACTTTC
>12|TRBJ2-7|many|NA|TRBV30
CAWNRQFYEQYF
TGTGCCTGGAACAGACAGTTCTACGAGCAGTACTTC
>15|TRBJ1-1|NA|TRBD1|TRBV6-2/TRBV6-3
CAGSSGGKPNTKAFF
TGTGCCGGCAGTTCAGGGGGCAAACCGAACACTAAAGCTTTCTTT
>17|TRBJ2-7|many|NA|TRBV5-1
CASSLAPSGGGSYEQYF
TGCGCCAGCAGCTTGGCCCCGTCAGGGGGGGGTTCCTACGAGCAGTACTTC
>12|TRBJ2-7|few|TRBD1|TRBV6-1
CASKDRADEQYF
TGTGCCAGCAAGGACAGGGCAGACGAGCAGTACTTC
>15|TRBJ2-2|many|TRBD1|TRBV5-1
CASKERTGGTGELFF
TGCGCCAGCAAGGAAAGGACAGGGGGCACCGGGGAGCTGTTTTTT